This T cell receptor beta chain was profiled in a study of OX40 agonist ivuxolimab in advanced cancers. The length of the CDR3 is 14 residues. Germline CDR1 is MNHEY and CDR2 is SMNVEV (reference sequence). Trimming took off 5 bases at V and 0 bases at J, with 10 bases between the two ends. Profiling relied on immunoSEQ multiplex PCR, and the TCRdb table lists in-frame clones only, not all of them. The repertoire holds under 30,000 clones, with 75% to 95% as singletons. The TCR comes from an adult with an advanced solid tumor such as melanoma, head and neck, liver or kidney cancer. Sequences were derived from CD4+ or CD8+ T cells sorted from blood, sampled in a trial of the OX40 agonist ivuxolimab. The chain recombines TRBV27 with TRBJ1-1; D is unclear. This CDR3 reads CASSPGLLNTEAFF. CDR3 sequence (DNA): TGTGCCAGCAGTCCGGGCCTTTTGAACACTGAAGCTTTCTTT.